This entry lists 27 T cell receptor gamma chains sequenced from one sample in a study of gamma delta lymphoproliferative disorders and STAT genes. TCRdb called clones anew from the multiplex PCR reads with CATT. The table has 1,500 to 2,000 gamma-chain clones, over 8.5% seen once. Genomic DNA from isolated PBMCs served as the sequencing template. The material sequenced was blood. The receptors derive from a human donor in good health.

The chain has TRGV8 and TRGJ1 or TRGJ2. Matching the DNA to germline supplied the J gene, which TCRdb does not give. Germline lookup yields CDR1 VENAVY and CDR2 YDSYNSRV. V lost 6 bases and J lost 10; bases outside the gene matches: 9. The CDR3 extends over 11 amino acids. CDR3 nucleotide sequence: TGTGCCACCTGGCTCAACGGGAAGAAACTCTTT. Protein product: CATWLNGKKLF.

This clone is labeled medium-sized. The gene calls are TRGV2 and TRGJ1 or TRGJ2. In the absence of a J gene in TCRdb, the DNA was matched to germline to assign it here. CDR1 EGSNGY and CDR2 YDSYNSKV come from the germline V gene. The CDR3 sequence is 13 residues long. The junction had 2 bases not matched to a gene; V was cut back by 1 base and J by 2 bases. The CDR3: CATWDGHYYKKLF. DNA of the CDR3: TGTGCCACCTGGGACGGACATTATTATAAGAAACTCTTT.

Within the sample, this clone is medium-sized. This chain uses TRGV4 with TRGJ1 or TRGJ2. As TCRdb names no J gene, one was assigned here on the basis of a DNA match to germline. Trimming cost V 4 bases and J 7 bases; bases outside gene matches: 10. Germline V gene lookup returns CDR1 EGSTGY and CDR2 YDSYTSSV. The CDR3 has 13 residues. In DNA, the CDR3 is TGTGCCACCTGGGACCCCCTAGGGTATAAGAAACTCTTT. Protein product: CATWDPLGYKKLF.

This clone appeared many times. This likely stems from a read error, as it lies one base from a far larger clone. The sample has other DNA sequences that encode this CDR3 too. V is TRGV10 and J is TRGJ1 or TRGJ2. No J segment appears in TCRdb, so it was assigned here by matching the sequence to germline. TRGV10 is flagged as an ORF with uncertain function. The CDR3 totals 10 residues. The CDR3 coding sequence is TGTGCCGCGTGGGATCAAAAGAAACTCTTT. This translates into CAAWDQKKLF.

By frequency in the sample, this clone is medium-sized. The chain joins TRGV2 to TRGJP1. No J gene is reported in TCRdb; it was inferred here by comparing the DNA with germline. V lost 2 bases to trimming and J lost 2 bases; unmatched junction nucleotides: 2. The CDR3 totals 14 residues. The germline V gene encodes CDR1 EGSNGY and CDR2 YDSYNSKV. CDR3 sequence: CATWDATTGWFKIF. The DNA of the CDR3 is TGTGCCACCTGGGACGCAACCACTGGTTGGTTCAAGATATTT.

In this sample, this clone is medium-sized. The sample contains more than one DNA sequence encoding this CDR3. The CDR3 DNA reads as TGTGCCACCTGGGACGGTCCTTATTATAAGAAACTCTTT. Translating it yields CATWDGPYYKKLF. This chain connects TRGV2 to TRGJ1 or TRGJ2. Here the J gene came from matching the DNA to germline, since TCRdb omits it. The CDR3 contains 13 residues. The J segment lost 3 bases and the V segment lost 1 base, leaving 3 bases of the junction unmatched. Looked up from germline, CDR1 is EGSNGY and CDR2 is YDSYNSKV.

This clone is medium-sized by share. The rearrangement joins TRGV2 to TRGJ1 or TRGJ2. Since TCRdb gives no J gene, matching the DNA to germline was used here to assign it. The CDR3 covers 12 residues. J gave up 6 bases and V 2 bases, and 4 bases lay outside the gene matches. Germline lookup yields CDR1 EGSNGY and CDR2 YDSYNSKV. CDR3 bases: TGTGCCACCTGGGACGCTCCTTATAAGAAACTCTTT. Amino acids: CATWDAPYKKLF.

This chain connects TRGV8 to TRGJP2. No J gene is reported in TCRdb; it was inferred here by comparing the DNA with germline. Germline V gene data show CDR1 as VENAVY and CDR2 as YDSYNSRV. Unmatched junction bases numbered 4, after V lost 0 bases and J lost 0 bases. The CDR3 is 16 amino acids. This CDR3 is CATWDRPDSSDWIKTF. CDR3 bases: TGTGCCACCTGGGATAGGCCAGATAGTAGTGATTGGATCAAGACGTTT.

This clone is categorized as medium-sized (0.01 to 0.1%). This chain joins TRGV10 and TRGJ1 or TRGJ2. Since TCRdb gives no J gene, matching the DNA to germline was used here to assign it. Being an ORF, TRGV10 has a function that is uncertain. Trimming took 8 bases from V and 8 from J; bases not matched to a gene: 16. This CDR3 comprises 14 residues. The CDR3 region is CAAWDYSSGDKKLF. Here the CDR3 DNA reads TGTGCTGCGTGGGATTATTCCAGCGGGGATAAGAAACTCTTT.

This clone is labeled medium-sized. The V gene is TRGV11, the J gene TRGJ1 or TRGJ2. No J gene was available from TCRdb, and it was assigned here by a germline match of the DNA. TRGV11 is sorted into the ORF group, with uncertain function. The length of the CDR3 is 15 residues. V lost 0 bases, J lost 4 bases, and 6 bases stayed unmatched. The CDR3 loop reads CACWIRHVFYYKKLF. CDR3 DNA: TGTGCCTGCTGGATTAGGCACGTTTTCTATTATAAGAAACTCTTT.

This clone is medium-sized in the sample. The rearrangement joins TRGV4 to TRGJ1 or TRGJ2. Matching the DNA to germline supplied the J gene, which TCRdb does not give. This CDR3 comprises 14 residues. V shed 0 bases, J shed 5 bases, and the junction held 7 bases outside the gene matches. Germline CDR1 and CDR2: EGSTGY and YDSYTSSV. CDR3 residues: CATWDGPLNYKKLF. In nucleotides, the CDR3 is TGTGCCACCTGGGATGGGCCTTTAAATTATAAGAAACTCTTT.

This clone was found a few times. A far larger clone is only one base removed, so a read error is likely. The same CDR3 also results from other DNA sequences found in this sample. The chain carries TRGV10 and TRGJP1. The J gene, missing from TCRdb, was assigned here through DNA to germline matching. TRGV10 is an ORF, and what it does is uncertain. CDR3 length: 15 residues. V lost 8 bases, J lost 5 bases, and 12 bases stayed unmatched. CDR3 nucleotide sequence: TGTGCTGCGTGGGACCGGGGAACTACTGGTTGGTTCAAGATATTT. Protein: CAAWDRGTTGWFKIF.

As DNA, the CDR3 is TGTGCCACCTGGGACGGGCCTCTGTTTCCTTCCGCGTGGGTGAATTATTATAAGAAACTCTTT. Its protein is CATWDGPLFPSAWVNYYKKLF. The chain is built from TRGV2 and TRGJ1 or TRGJ2. No J gene was available from TCRdb, and it was assigned here by a germline match of the DNA. The CDR3 length is 21 residues. Looked up from germline, CDR1 is EGSNGY and CDR2 is YDSYNSKV. With 0 bases clipped from V and 0 bases from J, the junction kept 23 bases outside the gene matches.

This clone is labeled as medium-sized (0.01 to 0.1%). This chain uses TRGV2 with TRGJ1 or TRGJ2. TCRdb leaves out the J gene; it was filled in here by matching the DNA to germline. The CDR3 length is 14 residues. The V segment lost 0 bases and the J segment 7 bases; nucleotides outside the gene matches: 9. CDR1 and CDR2 from the germline V gene are EGSNGY and YDSYNSKV. The CDR3 nucleotides read TGTGCCACCTGGGACGGGCCTTCAGGGTATAAGAAACTCTTT. Residues: CATWDGPSGYKKLF.

By sample share, this clone is medium-sized (0.01 to 0.1%). The chain joins TRGV2 to TRGJP1. TCRdb does not report a J gene; here it was assigned by matching the DNA to germline references. Losses at the gene ends were 6 bases for V and 12 bases for J; bases not matched to a gene: 7. CDR3 length: 11 amino acids. The germline V gene encodes CDR1 EGSNGY and CDR2 YDSYNSKV. Written as DNA, the CDR3 is TGTGCCACCTGGCTACGAGGGTTCAAGATATTT. The encoded protein is CATWLRGFKIF.

This clone is medium-sized in the sample. The genes are TRGV10 and TRGJ1 or TRGJ2. Matching the DNA to germline supplied the J gene, which TCRdb does not give. TRGV10 is treated as an ORF (open reading frame) with a function not yet certain. CDR3 length equals 13 residues. V was clipped by 9 bases and J by 4 bases; unmatched bases: 10. The CDR3: CAACFRRYYKKLF. As DNA, the CDR3 is TGTGCTGCGTGTTTTCGCAGGTATTATAAGAAACTCTTT.

By sample fraction, this clone is medium-sized. The gene calls are TRGV9 and TRGJ1 or TRGJ2. The J gene was not available in TCRdb and was assigned here by matching the DNA to germline segments. The CDR3 has 13 residues. With V trimmed by 0 bases and J by 11 bases, 10 bases remained unmatched. CDR1 GITISATS and CDR2 ISYDGTV come from the germline V gene (reference sequence). Written as DNA, the CDR3 is TGTGCCTTGTGGGAGGTGCTCTTGAACGAGAAACTCTTT. Encoded protein: CALWEVLLNEKLF.

This clone rates as medium-sized (0.01 to 0.1%). V gene TRGV9 combines with J gene TRGJ1 or TRGJ2. No J gene was available from TCRdb, and it was assigned here by a germline match of the DNA. The germline CDR1 and CDR2 sequences are GITISATS and ISYDGTV (reference sequence). The CDR3 sequence is 13 residues long. V lost 3 bases, J lost 4 bases, and 6 bases stayed unmatched. CDR3 region: CALWELRYYKKLF. DNA for the CDR3: TGTGCCTTGTGGGAGCTAAGGTATTATAAGAAACTCTTT.

The rearrangement joins TRGV4 to TRGJ1 or TRGJ2. The J gene, absent from TCRdb, was called here by matching the DNA to germline. Germline V gene lookup returns CDR1 EGSTGY and CDR2 YDSYTSSV. The CDR3 contains 13 residues. V lost 5 bases and J lost 9; bases outside the gene matches: 13. For the CDR3, the DNA is TGTGCCACCTGGGCCCCCGGGGACGGTAAGAAACTCTTT. This translates into CATWAPGDGKKLF.

Relative to its sample, this clone is medium-sized (0.01 to 0.1%). No DNA is shown, since the ends of the CDR3 on it are uncertain; the CDR3 is the one TCRdb lists. The V gene corresponds to TRGV11; no J gene was called. TRGV11 is classed as an ORF, of uncertain function. The CDR3 is 17 amino acids long, termini counted. CDR3 amino acids: CTTVPAGLAQHYYKKLF.

By sample share, this clone is medium-sized. The gene calls are TRGV9 and TRGJ1 or TRGJ2. TCRdb is silent on the J gene; assignment here came from matching the DNA to germline. J gave up 0 bases and V 3 bases, and 5 bases lay outside the gene matches. Germline CDR1 reads GITISATS; CDR2 reads ISYDGTV (reference sequence). The CDR3 loop spans 14 amino acids. The CDR3 DNA sequence: TGTGCCTTGTGGGAGCCATCGAATTATTATAAGAAACTCTTT. Translation gives CALWEPSNYYKKLF.

The chain joins TRGV8 to TRGJ1 or TRGJ2. No J gene is reported in TCRdb; it was inferred here by comparing the DNA with germline. The CDR3 extends over 9 amino acids. Germline V gene lookup returns CDR1 VENAVY and CDR2 YDSYNSRV. V was pared by 7 bases and J by 9 bases, with 3 bases of the junction left unmatched. The CDR3 is CATCFKKLF. The CDR3 coding sequence is TGTGCCACCTGTTTTAAGAAACTCTTT.

By frequency in the sample, this clone is large. J is TRGJ1 or TRGJ2 and V is TRGV4. TCRdb does not report a J gene; here it was assigned by matching the DNA to germline references. Trimming at V came to 1 base and at J to 0 bases, leaving 3 bases not matched to a gene. CDR1 is EGSTGY, CDR2 YDSYTSSV, per germline. The CDR3 covers 14 residues. CDR3 DNA sequence: TGTGCCACCTGGGATGGATCGAATTATTATAAGAAACTCTTT. Its translation is CATWDGSNYYKKLF.

This clone is medium-sized within its sample. The V gene is TRGV4, the J gene TRGJ1 or TRGJ2. Because TCRdb records no J gene, it was assigned here through a match of the DNA to germline. Trimming removed 2 bases from V and 3 bases from J; junction bases left unmatched: 7. This CDR3 region has 14 residues. CDR1 is EGSTGY and CDR2 is YDSYTSSV in the germline V gene. The CDR3 nucleotides read TGTGCCACCTGGGATGACATGGGTTATTATAAGAAACTCTTT. This translates into CATWDDMGYYKKLF.

By its share, this clone is large. The rearrangement links TRGV10 to TRGJ1 or TRGJ2. Matching the DNA to germline supplied the J gene, which TCRdb does not give. TRGV10 carries the ORF label, with uncertain function. V trimming: 8 bases; J trimming: 2 bases; junction bases outside the gene matches: 1. This CDR3 is 11 amino acids long. CDR3 sequence reads: CAAWDYYKKLF. CDR3 in DNA: TGTGCTGCGTGGGATTATTATAAGAAACTCTTT.

On this clone: TCRdb's protein does not match the DNA translation at residue 8; the protein provided is translated from the DNA. This rearrangement joins TRGV2 to TRGJ1 or TRGJ2. No J gene is reported in TCRdb; it was inferred here by comparing the DNA with germline. The ends lost 0 bases at V and 12 bases at J; junction bases unmatched: 5. The length of the CDR3 is 11 residues. Germline V gene data show CDR1 as EGSNGY and CDR2 as YDSYNSKV. CDR3 nucleotides: TGTGCCACCTGGGACGGGCCCGGGAAACTCTTT. This codes for CATWDGPGKLF.

A remark on this clone: Because the CDR3's place on the DNA is in doubt, the DNA is left out and the CDR3 is given as listed by TCRdb. No J gene was assigned, while the V gene was called as TRGV4. The CDR3 has 24 residues if both end residues are counted. Germline loops: CDR1 EGSTGY, CDR2 YDSYTSSV. Here the CDR3 reads CATWDGGIVQCVIIRNSLAVEQHF.